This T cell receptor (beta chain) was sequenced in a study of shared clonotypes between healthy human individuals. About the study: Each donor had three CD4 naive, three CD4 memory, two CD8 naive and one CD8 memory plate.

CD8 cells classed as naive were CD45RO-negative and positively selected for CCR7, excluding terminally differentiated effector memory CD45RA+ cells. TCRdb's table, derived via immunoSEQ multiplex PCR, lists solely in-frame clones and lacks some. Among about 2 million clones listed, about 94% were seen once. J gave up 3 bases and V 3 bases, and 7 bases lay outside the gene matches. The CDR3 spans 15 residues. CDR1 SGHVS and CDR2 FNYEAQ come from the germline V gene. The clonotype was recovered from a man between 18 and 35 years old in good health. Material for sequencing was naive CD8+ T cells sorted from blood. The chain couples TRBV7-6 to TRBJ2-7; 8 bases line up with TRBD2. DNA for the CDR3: TGTGCCAGCAGCTTGAGCGGGGGAACGGACTACGAGCAGTACTTC. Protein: CASSLSGGTDYEQYF.